The 20 T cell receptor beta chains presented below share a single source sample, sequenced in a study of Ad26.COV2.S vaccination and SARS-CoV-2 variants. The data were produced by immunoSEQ multiplex PCR, yet TCRdb's version contains in-frame clones alone and is incomplete. The data hold over 90,000 clones, with about 78% observed a single time. Sequences were derived from peripheral blood, sampled after recovery from COVID-19. The receptor source for this set is a human donor who had recovered from COVID-19.

The chain joins TRBV4-1 to TRBJ2-5; tentative D call: TRBD2 (5 bases). Germline lookup yields CDR1 MGHRA and CDR2 YSYEKL. The CDR3 has 13 amino acids. V gave up 6 bases and J gave up 2 bases, with 10 bases separating them. In nucleotides, the CDR3 is TGCGCCAGCAGGGCGAGGGATCAAGAGACCCAGTACTTC. This encodes CASRARDQETQYF.

The rearrangement uses TRBV6-5 and TRBJ1-2; 8 bases align to TRBD1. With 7 bases clipped from V and 2 bases from J, the junction kept 6 bases outside the gene matches. CDR3 length: 14 amino acids. Germline V CDR1 and CDR2: MNHEY, SVGAGI. The CDR3: CASTRTGLNYGYTF. For the CDR3, the DNA is TGTGCCAGCACTCGGACAGGGCTAAACTATGGCTACACCTTC.

This chain joins TRBV2 and TRBJ2-5; 11 nucleotides line up with TRBD2. The V gene end was trimmed by 2 bases and the J gene end by 0 bases; junction bases not matched to a gene: 8. This CDR3 is 18 amino acids long. The germline V gene encodes CDR1 SNHLY and CDR2 FYNNEI. CDR3 residues: CASSELAGGLGYQETQYF. The CDR3 nucleotides are TGTGCCAGCAGTGAACTAGCGGGGGGCCTGGGGTACCAAGAGACCCAGTACTTC. Together with reference TRBV2 and TRBJ2-5, the CDR3 gives the full variable domain: EPEVTQTPSHQVTQMGQEVILRCVPISNHLYFYWYRQILGQKVEFLVSFYNNEISEKSEIFDDQFSVERPDGSNFTLKIRSTKLEDSAMYFCASSELAGGLGYQETQYFGPGTRLLVL.

This clone was seen only a few times. The chain recombines TRBV27 with TRBJ2-2; no firm D call. The CDR3 has 11 amino acids. Germline V lookup: CDR1 MNHEY, CDR2 SMNVEV (reference sequence). The V gene lost 8 bases and the J gene lost 0 bases, with 1 base spanning the gap. The CDR3 loop reads CASANTGELFF. In DNA, the CDR3 is TGTGCCAGCGCGAACACCGGGGAGCTGTTTTTT.

The J gene is TRBJ2-2, the V gene TRBV5-1; TRBD1 agrees at 8 bases. CDR3 length: 15 amino acids. Germline loops: CDR1 SGHRS, CDR2 YFSETQ. With 4 bases clipped from V and 0 bases from J, the junction kept 2 bases outside the gene matches. CDR3 coding DNA: TGCGCCAGCAGCCCGACAGGGGCGAACACCGGGGAGCTGTTTTTT. This sequence encodes CASSPTGANTGELFF.

This clone was counted between two and nine times. The J gene is TRBJ2-7, the V gene TRBV19, with D possibly TRBD2 on 6 matching bases. This CDR3 contains 15 residues. V lost 0 bases and J lost 0, with 9 bases in between. Per the germline V gene, CDR1 is LNHDA and CDR2 is SQIVND (reference sequence). The CDR3 sequence: CASSIDGTYSYEQYF. For the CDR3, the DNA is TGTGCCAGTAGTATAGACGGGACTTACTCCTACGAGCAGTACTTC.

The rearrangement joins TRBV10-3 to TRBJ2-5; possible D gene TRBD2, 5 bases. The CDR3 is made up of 14 amino acids. V was pared by 4 bases and J by 0 bases, with 9 bases between. CDR1 and CDR2 (germline): ENHRY, SYGVKD. CDR3 sequence reads: CAISVPGYQETQYF. Here the CDR3 DNA reads TGTGCCATCAGTGTCCCGGGGTACCAAGAGACCCAGTACTTC.

With regard to this clone: The DNA is omitted, as the CDR3 cannot be located on it reliably, and the CDR3 follows TCRdb's listing. The chain employs TRBV28 and TRBJ1-5. Germline assignment: CDR1 MDHEN and CDR2 SYDVKM. The CDR3 spans 14 amino acids, including both terminal residues. The CDR3 sequence: CASSASGRDQPQHF.

This clone was observed a few times. This chain links TRBV6-5 with TRBJ2-7, with 11 bases that match TRBD1. With V trimmed by 7 bases and J by 4 bases, 6 bases remained unmatched. Germline V gene sequence: CDR1 MNHEY, CDR2 SVGAGI. This CDR3 spans 14 amino acids. The CDR3 DNA sequence: TGTGCCAGCAAGGGACAGGGGGAGTGGTACGAGCAGTACTTC. It codes for CASKGQGEWYEQYF.

The chain has TRBV5-4 and TRBJ2-3; tentative D call: TRBD1 (6 bases). Germline CDR1 reads SGHNT; CDR2 reads YYREEE (reference sequence). The CDR3 consists of 14 residues. Trimming removed 6 bases from V and 2 bases from J, with 13 bases in between. Written as DNA, the CDR3 is TGTGCCAGCAAAAAGGCAGGGGACACAGATACGCAGTATTTT. It is translated as CASKKAGDTDTQYF.

This chain connects TRBV9 to TRBJ2-7; TRBD1 might be the D (5 bases). V was shortened by 0 bases and J by 7 bases, with 14 bases between the two germline ends. CDR3 size: 14 residues. Germline values: CDR1 SGDLS, CDR2 YYNGEE. This CDR3 is CASSVEGRAGEQYF. Written as DNA, the CDR3 is TGTGCCAGCAGCGTAGAGGGCAGGGCTGGGGAGCAGTACTTC.

V and J are TRBV28 and TRBJ1-2; tentatively, D is TRBD1 (6 bases). Per germline, CDR1 MDHEN and CDR2 SYDVKM. CDR3 size: 12 residues. Trimming removed 6 bases at V and 6 bases at J, with 11 bases between. The CDR3 coding sequence is TGTGCCAGCAGCCCAAGGGGGGATGGCTACACCTTC. This encodes CASSPRGDGYTF.

The V and J genes are TRBV7-9 and TRBJ2-3, with 9 bases fitting TRBD1. The J segment lost 4 bases and the V segment lost 6 bases, leaving 8 bases of the junction unmatched. This CDR3 has 15 residues. The V gene's germline CDR1 is SEHNR and CDR2 FQNEAQ (reference sequence). The CDR3 DNA reads as TGTGCCAGCAGGACGGGACAGGGAGGAGCAGATACGCAGTATTTT. This gives the protein CASRTGQGGADTQYF. Together with reference TRBV7-9 and TRBJ2-3, the CDR3 gives the full variable domain: DTGVSQNPRHKITKRGQNVTFRCDPISEHNRLYWYRQTLGQGPEFLTYFQNEAQLEKSRLLSDRFSAERPKGSFSTLEIQRTEQGDSAMYLCASRTGQGGADTQYFGPGTRLTVL.

V and J are TRBV13 and TRBJ2-2; tentatively, D is TRBD2 (6 bases). Trimming stripped 3 bases from V and 13 bases from J, with 9 bases between. The CDR3 has 11 residues. Germline V CDR1 and CDR2: PRHDT, FYEKMQ (reference sequence). As DNA, the CDR3 is TGTGCCAGCAGCTTCGGGGGAGGGCTGTTTTTT. It yields the protein CASSFGGGLFF.

A few counts support this clone. The chain is built from TRBV2 and TRBJ2-5, with D unresolved. The CDR3 consists of 13 residues. Germline values: CDR1 SNHLY, CDR2 FYNNEI. Trimming pared 4 bases from V and 5 bases from J, leaving 11 bases between. Written as DNA, the CDR3 is TGTGCCAGCAGTGTCGACCTGGGGGAGACCCAGTACTTC. It yields the protein CASSVDLGETQYF.

V is TRBV28 and J is TRBJ1-2; D may be TRBD1 (5 bases). V was shortened by 5 bases and J by 2 bases, with 12 bases between the two germline ends. Germline assignment: CDR1 MDHEN and CDR2 SYDVKM. This CDR3 has 14 residues. The CDR3 reads CASSPPQVNYGYTF. For the CDR3, the DNA is TGTGCCAGCAGTCCCCCACAGGTGAACTATGGCTACACCTTC.

The chain's CDR3 is CATSESVGYIQYF. CDR3 coding DNA: TGTGCCACCAGTGAAAGTGTGGGTTACATTCAGTACTTC. This chain joins TRBV24-1 and TRBJ2-4; D ambiguous. V was cut by 4 bases and J by 8 bases, with 11 bases left in between. This CDR3 spans 13 amino acids. Germline CDR1 and CDR2: KGHDR and SFDVKD.

V usage is TRBV11-2 and J usage is TRBJ2-5; 10 bases align to TRBD2. The germline V gene has CDR1 SGHAT and CDR2 FQNNGV. V lost 0 bases, J lost 7 bases, and 8 bases stayed unmatched. The CDR3 is made up of 16 amino acids. The CDR3 spells CASSLESERGGGTQYF. CDR3 DNA: TGTGCCAGCAGCTTAGAATCGGAGCGGGGGGGAGGGACCCAGTACTTC.

V gene TRBV28 combines with J gene TRBJ1-3; perhaps TRBD1 as D (5 bases). V was cut by 6 bases and J by 0 bases, with 18 bases left in between. Germline CDR1 MDHEN, CDR2 SYDVKM. This CDR3 region has 17 residues. For the CDR3, the DNA is TGTGCCAGCAGGACCGGGACTTATTATGTCTCTGGAAACACCATATATTTT. Its translation is CASRTGTYYVSGNTIYF.

This chain uses TRBV2 with TRBJ2-7; TRBD1 aligns across 10 bases. Germline assignment: CDR1 SNHLY and CDR2 FYNNEI. This CDR3 spans 20 amino acids. The V and J ends lost 3 bases and 0 bases, in that order; junction bases with no gene match: 17. CDR3 sequence reads: CASSDISPGTGARGSYEQYF. For the CDR3, the DNA is TGTGCCAGCAGTGACATAAGTCCCGGGACAGGGGCTCGGGGCTCCTACGAGCAGTACTTC.